Listed below are T cell receptor beta chains from one sample, sequenced in a study of OX40 agonist ivuxolimab in advanced cancers. Here immunoSEQ multiplex PCR was the method, and the copy in TCRdb shows in-frame clones only, minus some. The data contain approximately 74,000 clones, 75% to 90% of them singletons. The sample consisted of CD4+ or CD8+ T cells sorted from blood, taken in a trial of the OX40 agonist ivuxolimab. The origin of the receptors is an adult with an advanced solid tumor such as melanoma, head and neck, liver or kidney cancer. Both conserved end residues are part of each CDR3. The D gene is left open where the match is weak. The size of a clone is reported for some rows only, either as once, few or many, or as a class for expanded clones.

>12|TRBJ2-3|NA|NA|TRBV6-6
CASKYNTDTQYF
TGTGCCAGCAAATATAATACAGATACGCAGTATTTT
>12|TRBJ1-1|NA|NA|TRBV28
CASSLFTTEAFF
TGTGCCAGCAGTTTATTTACCACTGAAGCTTTCTTT
>16|TRBJ2-5|NA|TRBD2|TRBV11-2
CASSLQGLAGGETQYF
TGTGCCAGCAGCTTACAAGGACTAGCGGGAGGAGAGACCCAGTACTTC
>15|TRBJ2-7|NA|NA|TRBV6-1
CASIFRDSGFYEQYF
TGTGCCAGCATATTCCGAGACAGCGGATTTTACGAGCAGTACTTC
>15|TRBJ1-3|NA|NA|TRBV12-1
CASSFRPISGNTIYF
TGTGCCAGCAGCTTTAGGCCGATCTCTGGAAACACCATATATTTT
>15|TRBJ2-2|NA|TRBD1|TRBV30
CAWSVPDRGGGELFF
TGTGCCTGGAGTGTACCGGACAGGGGCGGGGGGGAGCTGTTTTTT
>15|TRBJ2-2|NA|TRBD2|TRBV5-4
CASSPSGRDTGELFF
TGTGCCAGCAGCCCAAGCGGGAGGGACACCGGGGAGCTGTTTTTT
>20|TRBJ1-5|once|TRBD1|TRBV28
CASRRGTGGTRAPHNQPQHF
TGTGCCAGTAGACGAGGGACAGGAGGGACGAGGGCACCCCACAATCAGCCCCAGCATTTT
>18|TRBJ2-7|NA|NA|TRBV21-1
CASSNPLLAGTGGNEQYF
TGTGCCAGCAGCAACCCGCTACTAGCCGGGACAGGGGGCAACGAGCAGTACTTC
>14|TRBJ2-7|NA|TRBD1|TRBV28
CASSPPRGPYEQYF
TGTGCCAGCAGTCCTCCCAGGGGGCCCTACGAGCAGTACTTC
>13|TRBJ2-7|NA|NA|TRBV4-2
CASGAVGTYEQYF
TGTGCCAGCGGCGCCGTCGGGACCTACGAGCAGTACTTC
>14|TRBJ2-3|NA|NA|TRBV6-5
CASSYSRVTDTQYF
TGTGCCAGCAGTTACTCGCGGGTCACAGATACGCAGTATTTT
>15|TRBJ2-7|NA|NA|TRBV14
CASSQGLAEGYEQYF
TGTGCCAGCAGCCAAGGGCTAGCCGAGGGATACGAGCAGTACTTC
>15|TRBJ1-1|few|TRBD1|TRBV30
CAWRPTDRGNTEAFF
TGTGCCTGGAGGCCCACGGACAGGGGAAACACTGAAGCTTTCTTT
>13|TRBJ1-2|NA|NA|TRBV5-1
CASSLAANYGYTF
TGCGCCAGCAGCTTGGCGGCTAACTATGGCTACACCTTC
>15|TRBJ1-5|NA|NA|TRBV10-3
CAISEGYQGTQPQHF
TGTGCCATCAGTGAGGGGTACCAGGGAACTCAGCCCCAGCATTTT
>15|TRBJ1-1|NA|TRBD1|TRBV28
CASSFGTGARSGAFF
TGTGCCAGCAGTTTCGGCACAGGGGCCAGGAGCGGAGCTTTCTTT
>14|TRBJ2-3|NA|NA|TRBV6-4
CASSIRLGVDTQYF
TGTGCCAGCAGCATACGACTTGGGGTAGATACGCAGTATTTT
>15|TRBJ1-1|NA|NA|TRBV19
CASSINPGANTEAFF
TGTGCCAGTAGTATAAATCCAGGGGCGAACACTGAAGCTTTCTTT
>14|TRBJ2-1|NA|NA|TRBV11-2
CATNKGSTEDGQFF
TGTGCCACCAACAAGGGGTCCACTGAGGATGGGCAGTTCTTC
>13|TRBJ2-7|NA|NA|TRBV6-6
CASSYGDPNEQYF
TGTGCCAGCAGTTACGGGGATCCCAACGAGCAGTACTTC
>14|TRBJ1-1|NA|NA|TRBV27
CASSLQGRNTEAFF
TGTGCCAGCAGTTTACAAGGGAGGAACACTGAAGCTTTCTTT
>13|TRBJ1-2|NA|TRBD1|TRBV6-5
CASLDRGNYGYTF
TGTGCCAGCTTGGACAGGGGCAACTATGGCTACACCTTC
>11|TRBJ2-5|few|NA|TRBV11-2
CASSSWETQYF
TGTGCCAGCAGCTCCTGGGAGACCCAGTACTTC
>16|TRBJ2-1|NA|TRBD1|TRBV7-9
CASSLVPRDSYNEQFF
TGTGCCAGCAGCTTGGTCCCTCGGGACAGCTACAATGAGCAGTTCTTC
>12|TRBJ1-2|NA|NA|TRBV19
CASSTQKKGYTF
TGTGCCAGTAGCACACAGAAGAAGGGCTACACCTTC
>15|TRBJ2-1|NA|TRBD2|TRBV7-9
CASSLLILAGGPEFF
TGTGCCAGCAGCTTATTGATTCTAGCGGGGGGGCCCGAGTTCTTC
>15|TRBJ2-7|NA|NA|TRBV5-8
CASSLGTNTPYEQYF
TGTGCCAGCAGCCTAGGGACAAACACCCCCTACGAGCAGTACTTC
>14|TRBJ2-1|NA|TRBD1|TRBV5-1
CASSPGQVRDEQFF
TGCGCCAGCAGCCCGGGACAGGTAAGGGATGAGCAGTTCTTC
>17|TRBJ2-5|NA|TRBD2|TRBV5-1
CASSLGTSGLRGETQYF
TGCGCCAGCAGCTTGGGGACTAGCGGCCTCCGAGGAGAGACCCAGTACTTC
>16|TRBJ1-4|NA|TRBD1|TRBV28
CASSPLGQGRGEKLFF
TGTGCCAGCAGTCCCCTTGGACAGGGACGGGGAGAAAAACTGTTTTTT
>15|TRBJ2-5|NA|NA|TRBV7-2
CASSQASGSGETQYF
TGTGCCAGCAGCCAGGCTTCGGGATCTGGAGAGACCCAGTACTTC